This T cell receptor (beta chain) was documented in a study of response to subunit inactivated influenza vaccine. Study outcomes and limitations: It was suggested by the authors that few new T cells are recruited by each seasonal influenza vaccination.

Germline V CDR1 and CDR2: SGHAT, FQNNGV. This CDR3 has 14 amino acids. Trimming removed 6 bases from V and 9 bases from J, with 15 bases in between. This clonotype was observed at least ten times. Its antigen is currently unknown. TCRdb reanalysed the RT-PCR reads using MiXCR and keeps one entry per CDR3 protein. The sample has 500,000 to 650,000 distinct CDR3 sequences; 7.6% are singletons. The V call is TRBV11-2, the J call TRBJ1-6, with unresolved D. This clonotype was sampled from a man between 50 and 75 years old who received an inactivated influenza vaccine. Material: PBMCs from blood, obtained about 24 months after vaccination. The CDR3 here is CASRLLRTGSPLHF. For the CDR3, the DNA is TGTGCCAGCAGACTCCTGCGGACGGGTTCACCCCTCCACTTT.